These T cell receptor beta chains were read from a single sample in a study of identical twins. TCRdb independently ran MiXCR on the 5' RACE reads; one entry per CDR3 protein. The sample gives roughly 1.6 million distinct CDR3 sequences, around 33% of which show up once; about 0.3% is in the top ten. Source material: cord blood. The receptors here all came from a newborn girl in good health. Each CDR3 is given with its conserved first and last residue. D genes are given only for firm matches. For some rows the clone size is stated as once, few or many, or as a class when expanded; others skip it.

CASSSGTGGFEQYF,TGTGCCAGCAGCTCCGGGACAGGGGGATTCGAGCAGTACTTC,TRBJ2-7,TRBV7-8,few,TRBD1
CASSQDNPGGNEQFF,TGCGCCAGCAGCCAAGATAATCCAGGGGGCAATGAGCAGTTCTTC,TRBJ2-1,TRBV4-1,few,TRBD1
CASSGDRGEKLFF,TGTGCCAGCAGTGGGGACAGGGGGGAAAAACTGTTTTTT,TRBJ1-4,TRBV27,-,TRBD1
CSAPDRNNEQFF,TGCAGTGCTCCTGACAGAAACAATGAGCAGTTCTTC,TRBJ2-1,TRBV20-1,-,-
CSARPGTSVNEQFF,TGCAGTGCTAGGCCCGGGACTAGCGTAAATGAGCAGTTCTTC,TRBJ2-1,TRBV20-1,few,TRBD2
CASSQHGSGASTDTQYF,TGTGCCAGCAGCCAACATGGTAGCGGGGCAAGCACAGATACGCAGTATTTT,TRBJ2-3,TRBV3-1,few,TRBD2
CASSPMDRAGYTF,TGCGCCAGCAGCCCGATGGACAGGGCCGGCTACACCTTC,TRBJ1-2,TRBV5-1,-,TRBD1
CASSQEGIYNEQYF,TGTGCCAGCAGCCAAGAAGGGATATACAATGAGCAGTACTTC,TRBJ2-7,TRBV4-2,-,-
CSAAGHGSYNEQYF,TGCAGTGCAGCGGGACACGGGTCCTACAATGAGCAGTACTTC,TRBJ2-7,TRBV20-1,-,-
CASRDSASHSYNEQFF,TGTGCCAGCAGGGATAGCGCGTCGCACTCCTACAATGAGCAGTTCTTC,TRBJ2-1,TRBV6-1,few,-
CASSLLTGVLGQPQHF,TGTGCCAGCAGCTTATTGACAGGGGTTTTGGGACAGCCCCAGCATTTT,TRBJ1-5,TRBV11-2,-,TRBD1
CASSSMTGNTEAFF,TGTGCCAGCAGCTCAATGACAGGGAACACTGAAGCTTTCTTT,TRBJ1-1,TRBV6-1,once,-
CSVECRQAKESPLHF,TGCAGCGTTGAGTGTCGGCAGGCCAAGGAATCACCCCTCCACTTT,TRBJ1-6,TRBV29-1,few,-
CASSVAWDYEQYF,TGTGCCAGCAGCGTAGCCTGGGATTATGAGCAGTACTTC,TRBJ2-7,TRBV9,-,-
CASSLESGLVYEQCF,TGTGCCAGCAGCTTAGAAAGCGGACTAGTATACGAGCAGTGCTTC,TRBJ2-7,TRBV7-8,-,TRBD2
CSARDLGGAQYF,TGCAGTGCTAGAGATTTGGGAGGGGCCCAGTACTTC,TRBJ2-5,TRBV20-1,-,TRBD2
CASRAGVLAKNIQYF,TGTGCCAGCAGAGCAGGGGTCCTAGCCAAAAACATTCAGTACTTC,TRBJ2-4,TRBV28,few,-
CASSFDIDRGYGYTF,TGTGCCAGCAGCTTCGATATTGACAGGGGGTACGGCTACACCTTC,TRBJ1-2,TRBV5-5,-,TRBD1
CASSYRKGRGEKLFF,TGTGCCAGCAGCTACCGCAAGGGCCGGGGTGAAAAACTGTTTTTT,TRBJ1-4,TRBV6-5,-,-
CASSQEVKTTSASTDTQYF,TGCGCCAGCAGCCAAGAGGTTAAGACGACTAGCGCTTCCACAGATACGCAGTATTTT,TRBJ2-3,TRBV4-1,-,TRBD2
CSARAHTGTSGTEQYF,TGCAGTGCTAGAGCCCACACCGGGACTAGCGGGACCGAGCAGTACTTC,TRBJ2-7,TRBV20-1,few,TRBD2
CASSYTTSGSADTQYF,TGTGCCAGCAGTTACACAACTAGCGGGAGCGCAGATACGCAGTATTTT,TRBJ2-3,TRBV6-5,-,TRBD2
CASSDAGPNYGYTF,TGTGCCAGCAGCGACGCGGGCCCTAACTATGGCTACACCTTC,TRBJ1-2,TRBV12-3/TRBV12-4,many,-
CSVSTGTGANVLTF,TGCAGCGTCTCTACAGGGACTGGGGCCAACGTCCTGACTTTC,TRBJ2-6,TRBV29-1,many,-
CASSEAPGRGQPQHF,TGTGCCAGCAGTGAAGCGCCGGGCCGTGGGCAGCCCCAGCATTTT,TRBJ1-5,TRBV2,-,-
CASSQGQGGVYTEAFF,TGTGCCAGCAGCCAAGGACAGGGCGGAGTTTACACTGAAGCTTTCTTT,TRBJ1-1,TRBV3-1,-,TRBD1
CASRKQNSAGRLFF,TGTGCCAGCAGGAAACAAAACTCGGCAGGGCGACTGTTTTTT,TRBJ1-4,TRBV7-6,few,-
CASSQILRSTGANVLTF,TGTGCCAGCAGCCAGATTCTCAGGTCTACTGGGGCCAACGTCCTGACTTTC,TRBJ2-6,TRBV3-1,few,-
CASSLDRLAGQETQYF,TGTGCTAGCAGCTTAGACCGACTAGCGGGACAAGAGACCCAGTACTTC,TRBJ2-5,TRBV7-7,-,TRBD2
CASSFSPGFEAFF,TGTGCCAGCAGTTTCTCCCCGGGGTTTGAAGCTTTCTTT,TRBJ1-1,TRBV12-3/TRBV12-4,few,-
CASSHSQTQYF,TGTGCCAGCAGCCATTCGCAGACGCAGTATTTT,TRBJ2-3,TRBV14,-,-
CASSQGRGAKVNEQFF,TGCGCCAGCAGCCAAGGACGGGGGGCCAAAGTGAATGAGCAGTTCTTC,TRBJ2-1,TRBV4-1,-,-
CAWSVQAVQETQYF,TGTGCCTGGAGTGTACAAGCGGTCCAAGAGACCCAGTACTTC,TRBJ2-5,TRBV30,-,-
CASTPYKGTSGRSVGEQFF,TGTGCCAGCACCCCTTATAAGGGGACTAGCGGGAGGAGTGTCGGTGAGCAGTTCTTC,TRBJ2-1,TRBV12-3/TRBV12-4,-,TRBD2
CASSDVSYYEQYF,TGTGCCAGCAGTGATGTCAGTTACTACGAGCAGTACTTC,TRBJ2-7,TRBV25-1,-,-
CASTQQGLGSGANVLTF,TGTGCCAGCACCCAACAGGGGTTGGGCTCTGGGGCCAACGTCCTGACTTTC,TRBJ2-6,TRBV28,-,TRBD1
CASSLYGSGGVFYNEQYF,TGTGCCAGCAGTTTGTATGGTAGCGGGGGAGTTTTTTACAATGAGCAGTACTTC,TRBJ2-7,TRBV12-3/TRBV12-4,-,TRBD2
CSVDPRARGNTEAFF,TGCAGCGTTGACCCACGAGCCAGGGGCAACACTGAAGCTTTCTTT,TRBJ1-1,TRBV29-1,-,-
CASNVISGHNSPLHF,TGCGCCAGCAACGTGATTTCGGGGCACAATTCACCCCTCCACTTT,TRBJ1-6,TRBV4-1,-,-
CASSLEALLYNEQFF,TGTGCCAGCAGCTTAGAGGCCCTCCTATACAATGAGCAGTTCTTC,TRBJ2-1,TRBV7-2,few,-
CSARDQGNEKLFF,TGCAGTGCTAGAGATCAGGGGAATGAAAAACTGTTTTTT,TRBJ1-4,TRBV20-1,-,-
CASSEGPGGSSYEQYF,TGTGCCAGCAGTGAAGGTCCGGGGGGTAGCTCCTACGAGCAGTACTTC,TRBJ2-7,TRBV6-1,-,TRBD2
CASSRPGQGHNEQFF,TGTGCCAGCTCACGCCCGGGACAGGGACACAATGAGCAGTTCTTC,TRBJ2-1,TRBV18,-,TRBD1
CASSKYPGTGNEKLFF,TGTGCCAGCAGCAAATACCCCGGGACAGGGAATGAAAAACTGTTTTTT,TRBJ1-4,TRBV3-1,few,TRBD1
CATNGRSTDTQYF,TGTGCCACCAACGGGCGGTCCACGGATACGCAGTATTTT,TRBJ2-3,TRBV24-1,-,-
CASTKLGSHEQFF,TGTGCCAGCACCAAACTAGGTTCCCATGAGCAGTTCTTC,TRBJ2-1,TRBV6-6,-,-
CASSQTTGSTNEQFF,TGTGCCAGCAGCCAGACGACAGGTTCCACCAATGAGCAGTTCTTC,TRBJ2-1,TRBV14,-,-
CASSQPIPSCEQYF,TGTGCCAGCAGCCAGCCCATCCCCTCCTGCGAGCAGTACTTC,TRBJ2-7,TRBV3-1,once,-
CASSSLGVSQETQYF,TGTGCCAGCAGCTCCCTCGGGGTATCTCAAGAGACCCAGTACTTC,TRBJ2-5,TRBV11-2,few,-
CASSSGTGVPDTQYF,TGCGCCAGCAGCAGCGGGACAGGGGTCCCAGATACGCAGTATTTT,TRBJ2-3,TRBV5-1,-,TRBD1
CASSSGVTYYNEQFF,TGTGCCAGCAGTTCGGGGGTGACCTATTACAATGAGCAGTTCTTC,TRBJ2-1,TRBV6-1,-,-